The 27 T cell receptor beta chains in this list originate from one sample, sequenced in a study of Ad26.COV2.S vaccination and SARS-CoV-2 variants. Measured with immunoSEQ multiplex PCR; TCRdb has only the in-frame clones, and not every one. This repertoire shows 180,000 or so clones, 87% found once; its top ten account for 5.9%. The source material was peripheral blood, sampled after recovery from COVID-19. These TCRs come from a human donor who had recovered from COVID-19.

The genes are TRBV5-1 and TRBJ2-2; no definite D call. The CDR3 totals 15 residues. Trimming took off 4 bases at V and 6 bases at J, with 16 bases between the two ends. CDR1 and CDR2 (germline): SGHRS, YFSETQ. Written as DNA, the CDR3 is TGCGCCAGCAGCGGCATCGAAATTGGGGCCGGGGAGCTGTTTTTT. Translating gives CASSGIEIGAGELFF.

The rearrangement joins TRBV7-2 to TRBJ2-3; the D gene is possibly TRBD2 (7 bases). Trimming removed 5 bases at V and 2 bases at J, with 14 bases between. The CDR3 runs to 15 residues. From germline, CDR1 is SGHTA and CDR2 FQGNSA. The CDR3 coding sequence is TGTGCCAGCAGCGTCCAAGGGGGGGACACAGATACGCAGTATTTT. As protein: CASSVQGGDTDTQYF.

This clone was observed many times. V and J are TRBV6-5 and TRBJ1-4; D may be TRBD1 (5 bases). The CDR3 has 15 amino acids. Germline V CDR1 and CDR2: MNHEY, SVGAGI. V gave up 6 bases and J gave up 0 bases, with 11 bases separating them. The CDR3 reads CASRRTRATNEKLFF. The CDR3 DNA reads as TGTGCCAGCAGGCGAACCAGGGCAACTAATGAAAAACTGTTTTTT.

This chain joins TRBV9 and TRBJ2-1; D call uncertain. The germline CDR1 and CDR2 sequences are SGDLS and YYNGEE. This CDR3 region has 15 residues. Trimming took off 0 bases at V and 8 bases at J, with 15 bases between the two ends. CDR3 region: CASSVGALRRDEQFF. Written as DNA, the CDR3 is TGTGCCAGCAGCGTAGGAGCCCTACGTAGGGATGAGCAGTTCTTC.

The chain recombines TRBV5-1 with TRBJ1-2, with D perhaps TRBD1 (6 bases). V was trimmed by 4 bases and J by 6 bases, leaving 19 bases between them. CDR1 and CDR2 from the germline V gene are SGHRS and YFSETQ. This CDR3 is built from 15 residues. The CDR3 loop reads CASSGDLQGANGYTF. DNA for the CDR3: TGCGCCAGCAGCGGCGACCTACAGGGAGCAAATGGCTACACCTTC.

The genes are TRBV9 and TRBJ2-3, with TRBD2 matching over 10 bases. The CDR3 is 15 residues long. The ends lost 4 bases at V and 6 bases at J; junction bases unmatched: 8. CDR1 SGDLS and CDR2 YYNGEE come from the germline V gene. CDR3 sequence: CASSPEAGGRDTQYF. Here the CDR3 DNA reads TGTGCCAGCAGCCCGGAAGCGGGAGGGCGGGATACGCAGTATTTT.

The J gene is TRBJ2-1, the V gene TRBV6-6; the match to TRBD2 covers 7 bases. The length of the CDR3 is 16 residues. Germline lookup yields CDR1 MNHNY and CDR2 SVGAGI (reference sequence). V shed 0 bases and J 5 bases; nucleotides not matched to a gene: 7. The CDR3 spells CASSYSKPSGHNEQFF. The CDR3 coding sequence is TGTGCCAGCAGTTACTCGAAGCCTAGCGGTCACAATGAGCAGTTCTTC.

This sequence joins TRBV6-5 and TRBJ2-7; D is ambiguous. Trimming stripped 2 bases from V and 2 bases from J, with 7 bases between. Looked up from germline, CDR1 is MNHEY and CDR2 is SVGAGI. CDR3 length equals 13 residues. The CDR3 coding sequence is TGTGCCAGCAGTTACGGCGCAACCTACGAGCAGTACTTC. It translates to CASSYGATYEQYF.

Only a few counts were recorded for this clone. This chain links TRBV6-5 with TRBJ1-5; maybe TRBD1 (6 bases). This CDR3 contains 15 residues. Trimming shortened V by 5 bases and J by 9 bases, and 20 bases separated the two germline ends. Germline V gives CDR1 MNHEY, CDR2 SVGAGI. CDR3: CASSRDIGGFVPQHF. The CDR3 DNA follows: TGTGCCAGCAGTAGGGACATTGGGGGTTTCGTGCCCCAGCATTTT.

In nucleotides, the CDR3 is TGTGCCAGCAGCACTAGAGTCTCCTACAATGAGCAGTTCTTC. Translated: CASSTRVSYNEQFF. The chain recombines TRBV27 with TRBJ2-1; tentative D call: TRBD2 (5 bases). CDR3 length equals 14 residues. Trimming shortened V by 6 bases and J by 0 bases, and 9 bases separated the two germline ends. Germline V CDR1 and CDR2: MNHEY, SMNVEV (reference sequence).

This chain uses TRBV7-9 with TRBJ2-7, with TRBD1 matching 7 bases. The germline V gene encodes CDR1 SEHNR and CDR2 FQNEAQ (reference sequence). CDR3 length: 14 amino acids. The trim removed 4 bases at V and 3 bases at J, leaving 6 bases unmatched. The CDR3 region is CASSSPRQGYEQYF. The CDR3 coding sequence is TGTGCCAGCAGCTCCCCGCGACAGGGCTACGAGCAGTACTTC.

The chain is built from TRBV27 and TRBJ2-7; D remains unclear. The germline gives CDR1 MNHEY, CDR2 SMNVEV (reference sequence). This CDR3 comprises 15 residues. Trimming removed 0 bases from V and 0 bases from J, with 9 bases in between. CDR3 bases: TGTGCCAGCAGTTTATCAGACACGAGCTCCTACGAGCAGTACTTC. Amino acids: CASSLSDTSSYEQYF.

On this clone itself: A read error may produce the germline difference seen at one junction end. The J gene is TRBJ2-7, the V gene TRBV19; 12 bases are shared with TRBD1. This CDR3 has 16 amino acids. Germline loops: CDR1 LNHDA, CDR2 SQIVND (reference sequence). The CDR3 is CASSKLTGQGANEQYF. The CDR3 DNA is TGTGCCAGTAGTAAGTTAACGGGACAGGGGGCTAACGAACAGTACTTC. Variable domain in full (rest from reference TRBV19 and TRBJ2-7): DGGITQSPKYLFRKEGQNVTLSCEQNLNHDAMYWYRQDPGQGLRLIYYSQIVNDFQKGDIAEGYSVSREKKESFPLTVTSAQKNPTAFYLCASSKLTGQGANEQYFGPGTRLTVT.

The rearrangement joins TRBV19 to TRBJ1-4; D not resolved. The CDR3 has 13 residues. Trimming removed 5 bases from V and 5 bases from J, with 9 bases in between. Germline V gene lookup returns CDR1 LNHDA and CDR2 SQIVND (reference sequence). This CDR3 reads CASSVTLNEKLFF. CDR3 in DNA: TGTGCCAGTAGTGTCACTTTGAATGAAAAACTGTTTTTT.

This chain connects TRBV28 to TRBJ1-1; a weak D match, TRBD1 (5 bases). Trimming left V 6 bases short and J 7 bases short, with 27 bases between. The CDR3 covers 17 residues. Germline lookup yields CDR1 MDHEN and CDR2 SYDVKM. The CDR3 coding sequence is TGTGCCAGCAGCCGCCCTTTCGCAGGCCCCATGAGGGGTGAAGCTTTCTTT. It codes for CASSRPFAGPMRGEAFF.

The chain recombines TRBV7-7 with TRBJ2-1; D is ambiguous. The ends were cut back, 2 bases at V and 8 bases at J, with 13 bases in the middle. The CDR3 totals 14 residues. The germline CDR1 and CDR2 sequences are SSHAT and FNYEAQ (reference sequence). In DNA, the CDR3 is TGTGCCAGCAGCTTACATTGGGGTTCCCATGAGCAGTTCTTC. Protein product: CASSLHWGSHEQFF.

This clone was picked up one time. V gene TRBV23-1 combines with J gene TRBJ1-3, with a weak D call TRBD1 (5 bases). TRBV23-1 is noted as an ORF with a role that remains uncertain. The CDR3 is 19 residues long. Trimming took 3 bases from V and 0 from J, leaving 21 bases between them. The CDR3 DNA reads TGCGCCAGCAGTCACCGAACCCCGGACATTCTCGACTCTGGAAACACCATATATTTT. It codes for CASSHRTPDILDSGNTIYF.

This chain connects TRBV7-9 to TRBJ1-5; D is ambiguous. The germline V gene has CDR1 SEHNR and CDR2 FQNEAQ (reference sequence). V was trimmed by 4 bases and J by 6 bases, leaving 7 bases between them. This CDR3 has 12 residues. The chain's CDR3 is CASSSPVQPQHF. Here the CDR3 DNA reads TGTGCCAGCAGCTCCCCGGTTCAGCCCCAGCATTTT.

This sequence joins TRBV12-3 or TRBV12-4 and TRBJ1-5; tentatively, D is TRBD1 (5 bases). CDR3 size: 13 residues. V shed 2 bases and J shed 7 bases, with 9 bases lying between them. As DNA, the CDR3 is TGTGCCAGCAGTTTAAGGGGTCAGCAGCCCCAGCATTTT. Translated, it gives CASSLRGQQPQHF.

DNA of the CDR3: TGTGCCAGCAGTTCCCAGGGTAGCGGGGGTACAGAGACCCAGTACTTC. It yields the protein CASSSQGSGGTETQYF. V and J are TRBV28 and TRBJ2-5; 9 positions agree with TRBD2. Germline CDR1 reads MDHEN; CDR2 reads SYDVKM. The CDR3 has 16 amino acids. Trimming at V came to 4 bases and at J to 4 bases, leaving 10 bases not matched to a gene.

This chain connects TRBV5-6 to TRBJ2-2; D might be TRBD2 (6 bases). The CDR3 has 16 amino acids. The germline V and J ends were trimmed by 4 bases and 1 base, with 14 bases remaining between them. The germline V gene encodes CDR1 SGHDT and CDR2 YYEEEE. In DNA, the CDR3 is TGTGCCAGCAGCATCGGGGTAGCGGTGAACACCGGGGAGCTGTTTTTT. Translating it yields CASSIGVAVNTGELFF.

The J gene is TRBJ1-2, the V gene TRBV19; TRBD1 matches 8 bases. This CDR3 is built from 13 residues. Looked up from germline, CDR1 is LNHDA and CDR2 is SQIVND (reference sequence). J lost 6 bases, V lost 11 bases, and 11 bases had no gene match. The CDR3 DNA sequence: TGTGCCGGGGGCAACAGGGGGAAGGATGGCTACACCTTC. Amino acids: CAGGNRGKDGYTF.

The chain couples TRBV18 to TRBJ1-5; D is perhaps TRBD1 (6 bases). This CDR3 is built from 16 residues. Trimming removed 4 bases at V and 0 bases at J, with 13 bases between. Per germline, CDR1 KGHSH and CDR2 LQKENI. CDR3 DNA sequence: TGTGCCAGCTCACTTAGCACAGGGAATAGCAATCAGCCCCAGCATTTT. This translates into CASSLSTGNSNQPQHF.

The V call is TRBV18, the J call TRBJ2-5; TRBD2 might be the D (6 bases). CDR3 length: 13 residues. Between the trimmed V and J ends, which lost 0 bases and 4 bases, there was a span of 6 bases. Per the germline V gene, CDR1 is KGHSH and CDR2 is LQKENI. The CDR3 nucleotides read TGTGCCAGCTCACCACCGGGAGGAGAGACCCAGTACTTC. This gives the protein CASSPPGGETQYF.

V and J are TRBV11-2 and TRBJ1-2; D ambiguous. The CDR3 covers 14 residues. Trimming took off 2 bases at V and 0 bases at J, with 7 bases between the two ends. CDR1 is SGHAT and CDR2 is FQNNGV in the germline V gene. CDR3 sequence reads: CASSLQDSNYGYTF. CDR3 coding DNA: TGTGCCAGCAGCTTACAGGATTCTAACTATGGCTACACCTTC.

The rearrangement links TRBV19 to TRBJ2-2; 8 bases are shared with TRBD1. Unmatched junction bases numbered 10, after V lost 3 bases and J lost 7 bases. Germline V gene sequence: CDR1 LNHDA, CDR2 SQIVND (reference sequence). The CDR3 length is 16 residues. The CDR3 loop reads CASSILRTGPGGELFF. CDR3 sequence (DNA): TGTGCCAGTAGTATCCTCCGGACAGGGCCGGGCGGGGAGCTGTTTTTT. Complete variable domain (other parts from reference TRBV19 and TRBJ2-2): DGGITQSPKYLFRKEGQNVTLSCEQNLNHDAMYWYRQDPGQGLRLIYYSQIVNDFQKGDIAEGYSVSREKKESFPLTVTSAQKNPTAFYLCASSILRTGPGGELFFGEGSRLTVL.

This clone was found a few times. The chain joins TRBV4-1 to TRBJ1-5; TRBD1 matches 8 bases. The germline V gene has CDR1 MGHRA and CDR2 YSYEKL. This CDR3 spans 15 amino acids. Trimming cost V 4 bases and J 5 bases; bases outside gene matches: 7. The CDR3 region is CASSLDQGAHQPQHF. The CDR3 DNA follows: TGCGCCAGCAGCCTAGATCAGGGGGCCCATCAGCCCCAGCATTTT.